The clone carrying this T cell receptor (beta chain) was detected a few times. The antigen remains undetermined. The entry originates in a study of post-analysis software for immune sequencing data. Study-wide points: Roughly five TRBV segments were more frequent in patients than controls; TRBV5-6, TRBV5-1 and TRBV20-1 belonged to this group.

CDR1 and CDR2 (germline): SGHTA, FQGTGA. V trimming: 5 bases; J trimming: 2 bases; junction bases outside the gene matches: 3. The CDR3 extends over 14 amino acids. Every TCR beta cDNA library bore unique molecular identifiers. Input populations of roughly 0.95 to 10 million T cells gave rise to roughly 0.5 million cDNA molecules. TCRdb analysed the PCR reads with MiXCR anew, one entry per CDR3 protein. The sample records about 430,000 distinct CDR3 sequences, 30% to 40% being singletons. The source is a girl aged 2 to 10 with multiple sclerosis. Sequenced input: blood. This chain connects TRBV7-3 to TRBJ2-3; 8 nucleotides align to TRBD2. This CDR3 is CASSVAGFTDTQYF. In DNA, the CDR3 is TGTGCCAGCAGCGTAGCGGGATTCACAGATACGCAGTATTTT.